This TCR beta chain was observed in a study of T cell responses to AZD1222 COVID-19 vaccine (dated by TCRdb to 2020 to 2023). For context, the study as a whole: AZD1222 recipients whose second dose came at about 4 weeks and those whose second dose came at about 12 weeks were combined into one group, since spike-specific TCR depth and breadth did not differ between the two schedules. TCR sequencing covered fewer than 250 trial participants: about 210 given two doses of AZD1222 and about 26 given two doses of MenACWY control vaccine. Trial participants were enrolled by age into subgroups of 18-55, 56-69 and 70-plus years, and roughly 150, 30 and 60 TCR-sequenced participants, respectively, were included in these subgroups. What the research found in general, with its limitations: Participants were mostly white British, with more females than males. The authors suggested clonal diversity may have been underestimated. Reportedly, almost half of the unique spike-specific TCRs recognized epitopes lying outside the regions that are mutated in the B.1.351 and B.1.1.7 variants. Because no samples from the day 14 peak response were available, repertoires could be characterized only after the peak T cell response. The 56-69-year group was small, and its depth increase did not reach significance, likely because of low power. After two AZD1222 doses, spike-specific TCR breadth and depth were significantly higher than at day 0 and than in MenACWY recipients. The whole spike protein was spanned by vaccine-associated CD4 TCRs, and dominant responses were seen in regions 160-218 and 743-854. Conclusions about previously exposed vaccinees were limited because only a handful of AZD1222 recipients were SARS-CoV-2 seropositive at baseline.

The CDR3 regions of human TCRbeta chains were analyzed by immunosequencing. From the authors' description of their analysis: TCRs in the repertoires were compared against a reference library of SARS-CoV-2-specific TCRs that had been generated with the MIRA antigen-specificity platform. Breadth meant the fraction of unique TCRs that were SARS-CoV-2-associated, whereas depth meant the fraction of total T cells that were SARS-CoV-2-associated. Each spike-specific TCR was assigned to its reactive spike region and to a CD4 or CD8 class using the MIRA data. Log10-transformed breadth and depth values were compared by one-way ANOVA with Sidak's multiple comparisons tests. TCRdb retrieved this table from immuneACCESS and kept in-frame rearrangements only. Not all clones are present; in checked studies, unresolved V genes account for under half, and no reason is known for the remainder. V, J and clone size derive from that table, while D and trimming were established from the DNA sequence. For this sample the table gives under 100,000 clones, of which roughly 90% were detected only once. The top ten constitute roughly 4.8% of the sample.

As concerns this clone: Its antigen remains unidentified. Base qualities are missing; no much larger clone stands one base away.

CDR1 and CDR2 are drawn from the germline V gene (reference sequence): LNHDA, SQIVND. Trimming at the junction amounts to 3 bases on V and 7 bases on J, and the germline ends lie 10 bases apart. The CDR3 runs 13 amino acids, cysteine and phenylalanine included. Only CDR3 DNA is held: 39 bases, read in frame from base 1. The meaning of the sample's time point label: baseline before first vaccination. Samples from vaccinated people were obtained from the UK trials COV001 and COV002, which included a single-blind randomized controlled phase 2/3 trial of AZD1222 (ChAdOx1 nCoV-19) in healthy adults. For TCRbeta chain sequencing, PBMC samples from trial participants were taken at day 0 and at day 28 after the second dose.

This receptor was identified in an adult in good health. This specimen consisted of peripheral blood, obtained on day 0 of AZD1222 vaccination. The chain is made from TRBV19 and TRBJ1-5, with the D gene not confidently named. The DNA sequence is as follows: TGTGCCAGTAGTATGGGAGAGAGACAGCCCCAGCATTTT. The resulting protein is CASSMGERQPQHF.